The clone carrying this T cell receptor beta chain has only a few counts. This specimen belongs to a study of blood T cell repertoires in COVID-19. CDR3 length equals 15 residues. Per germline, CDR1 LNHDA and CDR2 SQIVND (reference sequence). Deletions cut 6 bases from V and 0 bases from J, with 12 bases between. Original data processing: Researchers report that nucleated cell counts were estimated from reference gene primer amplification. The method was immunoSEQ multiplex PCR; TCRdb's version includes in-frame clones alone and lacks a portion of them. Clone size and V and J calls were adopted from that table, with D and trimming inferred from the DNA. The sample consists of some 190,000 clones, roughly 88% of them appearing once.

The clonotype originates from a man in his 60s with acute or convalescent COVID-19. Sequencing used peripheral blood. The chain has TRBV19 and TRBJ1-5; D may be TRBD1 (5 bases). CDR3 region: CASSNRPPSNQPQHF. The CDR3 bases are TGTGCCAGTAGCAACAGGCCCCCTAGCAATCAGCCCCAGCATTTT.